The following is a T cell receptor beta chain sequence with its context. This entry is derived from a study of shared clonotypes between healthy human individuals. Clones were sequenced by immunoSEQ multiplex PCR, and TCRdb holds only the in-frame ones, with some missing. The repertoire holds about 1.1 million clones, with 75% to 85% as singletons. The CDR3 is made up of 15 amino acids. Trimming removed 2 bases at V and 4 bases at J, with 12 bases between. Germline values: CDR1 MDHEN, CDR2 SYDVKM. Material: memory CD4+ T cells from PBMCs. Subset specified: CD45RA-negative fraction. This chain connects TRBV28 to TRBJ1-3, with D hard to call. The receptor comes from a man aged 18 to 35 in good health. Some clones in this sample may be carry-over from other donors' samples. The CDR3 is CASSLGQINGNTIYF. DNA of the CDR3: TGTGCCAGCAGTTTAGGGCAGATAAACGGAAACACCATATATTTT.